The T cell receptor (beta chain) under discussion was sequenced for a study of T-cell reconstitution after alpha-beta-depleted transplantation in children. Study observations and caveats: Reportedly, only several hundred clones from non-depleted graft cells drove alpha-beta T-cell counts at about two months. Recipient T cells and thymic progenitors that survived were the source of the high TCRbeta diversity seen at day 60 in some patients. It was newly produced T cells that mostly accounted for T-cell counts and diversity one year after transplant.

The germline CDR1 and CDR2 sequences are KGHSH and LQKENI. The V gene lost 3 bases and the J gene lost 4 bases, with 15 bases spanning the gap. The CDR3 is 15 residues long. Remarks on this clonotype: Its specificity is not known.

It was with unique molecular identifiers that the TCRbeta library was prepared. TCRdb passed the PCR reads through MiXCR, listing each CDR3 protein once. Of 450,000 to 550,000 distinct CDR3 sequences in the sample, about an eighth are singletons; the top ten hold 12% to 15%. The source was PBMCs, mostly from graft donor cells, collected 180 days after TCRalphabeta/CD19-depleted stem cell transplant. J is TRBJ1-2 and V is TRBV18; D is perhaps TRBD1 (6 bases). The receptor's source is a female patient aged 2 to 10 who had a stem cell transplant for aplastic anemia, so the T cells may come from the graft donor. The CDR3 sequence: CASSPYREQAYGYTF. CDR3 DNA: TGTGCCAGCTCACCCTACAGGGAACAGGCCTATGGCTACACCTTC.